These T cell receptor beta chains were read from a single sample in a study of siplizumab effects on memory and regulatory T cells. Measured with immunoSEQ multiplex PCR; TCRdb has only the in-frame clones, and not every one. This table holds about 110,000 clones, about 92% found once. The specimen was CD4+ T cells sorted from blood. Receptor source: a human donor in good health. CDR3s leave out the opening cysteine and the closing phenylalanine or tryptophan.

>TRBV7-2
ASIKGRRQGDSGANVLT
>TRBV2
ASSLVGYT
>TRBV7-2
ASSMGQAREQF
>TRBV15
ATSRDNAGGYEQY
>TRBV4-1
ASSQAGERGARTPPYEQY
>TRBV11-3
ASSLEASGANVLT
>TRBV29-1
SVGGQGAGEQF
>TRBV6-6
ASSYEDRGNYEQY
>TRBV29-1
SVVPTGRGNTEAF
>TRBV19
ASSTETGGSYEQY
>TRBV5-1
ASRLQDRANYGYT
>TRBV28
ASSLFDLAGGPGELF
>TRBV13
ASSLQLLAGSADTQY
>TRBV14
ASSQGLAGIYEQY
>TRBV30
AWSVGLAGGDEQF
>TRBV2
ASTDRGGYT
>TRBV7-9
ASITTRGRGNTIY
>TRBV6-6
ATARGRNQPQH
>TRBV4-3
ASSQGGGTTNEKLF
>TRBV10-3
AISESLALAKNIQY
>TRBV21-1
ASSKVGTSGSYEQY
>TRBV2
ASRTGQANTGELF
>TRBV18
ASSLGQGTYEQY
>TRBV9
ASSALEGPTQY
>TRBV25-1
ASSSGTGRSAQY
>TRBV2
ASIMEVLTEAF
>TRBV10-3
AIRDNATPNQPQH
>TRBV5-1
ASSLQEGVNYGYT
>TRBV30
AWSSGGRIV
>TRBV6-5
ASSPDDYEQY
>TRBV11-3
ASSRSMDYGYT
>TRBV4-2
ASSLFTGSGNTIY
>TRBV30
AWGQVYEQY
>TRBV29-1
SVPSGRSYEQY
>TRBV5-1
ASSTGQNEAF
>TRBV19
ASSIRDRVYNEKLF
>TRBV29-1
SVWGEQGDIYGYT
>TRBV10-3
AISAQGQNTDTQY
>TRBV7-9
ASSHVAGGRRAAEQY
>TRBV2
ASSGRENSPLH
>TRBV2
ASSLAGVSADTQY
>TRBV7-9
ASSLDTYGYT
>TRBV5-6
ASSSQGNEQY